The clone carrying this T cell receptor (beta chain) has just one count. This CDR3 fails to terminate in the conserved phenylalanine or tryptophan, so it likely reflects a read error. Because the CDR3's place on the DNA is in doubt, the DNA is left out and the CDR3 is given as listed by TCRdb. This entry belongs to a study of tumor-infiltrating lymphocytes in primary liver carcinoma. Study summary: The patient population consisted of men and women between 30 and 69 years of age.

Priming with a constant-region primer yielded TCR beta cDNA from 400 to 550 ng total RNA. Libraries for TCR beta were built through three nested multiplex PCR rounds, which together made up a slightly modified ARM-PCR procedure. Each of the first two PCR rounds ran roughly 9 cycles with TRBV1-TRBV30 forward and C-beta reverse primers. Each CDR3 protein gets one entry after TCRdb re-called the multiplex PCR reads with MiXCR. The data show 100,000 or so distinct CDR3 sequences, 69% seen once. Germline values: CDR1 SGHAT, CDR2 FQNNGV. The CDR3 is 15 amino acids in total, end residues counted. It was from roughly 20-30 mg of unsorted bulk tissue that RNA and DNA were co-extracted. All tumor samples contained more than 80% viable tumor cells.

V gene TRBV11-2 combines with J gene TRBJ2-3; the table's D call, TRBD2, has no DNA check behind it. The TCR sequence derives from a woman aged 60 to 75 with primary liver carcinoma and hepatitis B virus infection. Sequencing was done on a sample of liver tumor tissue from sampling region 5. Subset specified: tumor region T5, tumor centre. The CDR3 loop is CASRPSATSADTRYC.